The 25 T cell receptor beta chains presented below share a single source sample, sequenced in a study of blood T cell repertoires in COVID-19. Assay used: immunoSEQ multiplex PCR; TCRdb lists only in-frame clones, some missing. The sample contains some 190,000 clones, 80% of which appear only once. Sequencing was performed on PBMCs or T cells enriched from blood (not recorded which). The receptors originated from a man younger than 40 with acute COVID-19.

The CDR3 reads CASSLDRGPTEAFF. For the CDR3, the DNA is TGTGCCAGCAGTCTCGACAGGGGGCCCACTGAAGCTTTCTTT. The chain joins TRBV6-5 to TRBJ1-1, with 10 nucleotides matching TRBD1. Germline trimming cut 5 bases from V and 4 bases from J; bases unmatched to any gene: 4. CDR1 and CDR2 from the germline V gene are MNHEY and SVGAGI. The CDR3 loop spans 14 amino acids.

The CDR3 DNA sequence: TGTGCCAGCAGCGCGGTGACTGAAGCTTTCTTT. It is translated as CASSAVTEAFF. The chain uses TRBV7-9 and TRBJ1-1; no reliable D call. V shed 5 bases and J shed 5 bases, with 6 bases lying between them. Germline CDR1 SEHNR, CDR2 FQNEAQ (reference sequence). There are 11 residues in the CDR3.

The rearrangement uses TRBV9 and TRBJ1-5; 7 bases align to TRBD1. Germline V gene sequence: CDR1 SGDLS, CDR2 YYNGEE. The CDR3 spans 15 residues. V lost 0 bases, J lost 4 bases, and 4 bases stayed unmatched. DNA for the CDR3: TGTGCCAGCAGCGTAGCTCTGGACAGGAATCAGCCCCAGCATTTT. It codes for CASSVALDRNQPQHF.

The J gene is TRBJ1-1, the V gene TRBV6-5; D gene unclear. Germline V lookup: CDR1 MNHEY, CDR2 SVGAGI. The CDR3 runs to 13 residues. Trimming removed 6 bases from V and 4 bases from J, with 12 bases in between. The DNA of the CDR3 is TGTGCCAGCAGGCAGGACTCAGGCACTGAAGCTTTCTTT. Translating gives CASRQDSGTEAFF.

Concerning this clone itself: Relative to the germline gene, one junction end is altered; a read error may explain this. The gene calls are TRBV5-1 and TRBJ2-5; 7 nucleotides agree with TRBD2. Germline CDR1 is SGHRS and CDR2 is YFSETQ. This CDR3 has 18 amino acids. The CDR3 nucleotides are TGCGCCAGCAGCTTGAGCGGGTCCCGGGGGGTTTCCCAACAGACCCAGTACTTC. Translated: CASSLSGSRGVSQQTQYF.

V is TRBV25-1 and J is TRBJ1-5, with 7 bases matching TRBD1. The CDR3 is 12 residues long. The junction had 1 base not matched to a gene; V was cut back by 4 bases and J by 7 bases. CDR1 MGHDK and CDR2 SYGVNS come from the germline V gene. CDR3 sequence reads: CASSVQGQPQHF. CDR3 sequence (DNA): TGTGCCAGCAGTGTACAGGGGCAGCCCCAGCATTTT.

This clone was seen only once. The rearrangement links TRBV6-5 to TRBJ2-7; 8 bases align to TRBD1. This CDR3 comprises 13 residues. V was clipped by 6 bases and J by 3 bases; unmatched bases: 4. The germline CDR1 and CDR2 sequences are MNHEY and SVGAGI. CDR3: CASRPTGGYEQYF. For the CDR3, the DNA is TGTGCCAGCAGACCCACAGGGGGCTACGAGCAGTACTTC.

This rearrangement joins TRBV5-1 to TRBJ1-2; no reliable D call. V lost 0 bases and J 3 bases, leaving 12 bases between the germline ends. Germline CDR1 is SGHRS and CDR2 is YFSETQ. This CDR3 has 15 residues. In nucleotides, the CDR3 is TGCGCCAGCAGCTTGGAACAGATAGATTACTATGGCTACACCTTC. It encodes CASSLEQIDYYGYTF.

J is TRBJ1-4 and V is TRBV10-1; no reliable D call. The CDR3 covers 17 residues. Deletions cut 2 bases from V and 0 bases from J, with 13 bases between. Germline V gene data show CDR1 as WNHNN and CDR2 as SYGVQD (reference sequence). The CDR3: CASSEGVCRATNEKLFF. For the CDR3, the DNA is TGCGCCAGCAGTGAGGGTGTGTGCCGGGCAACTAATGAAAAACTGTTTTTT.

The CDR3 DNA sequence: TGTGCCAGCAGCTCCCCAATACTGACAGGGCAGACCCAGTACTTC. It encodes CASSSPILTGQTQYF. The chain couples TRBV5-6 to TRBJ2-5; 7 nucleotides align to TRBD1. CDR3 length equals 15 residues. Unmatched junction bases numbered 11, after V lost 3 bases and J lost 6 bases. Germline V gives CDR1 SGHDT, CDR2 YYEEEE. Full variable domain (missing parts from reference TRBV5-6 and TRBJ2-5): DAGVTQSPTHLIKTRGQQVTLRCSPKSGHDTVSWYQQALGQGPQFIFQYYEEEERQRGNFPDRFSGHQFPNYSSELNVNALLLGDSALYLCASSSPILTGQTQYFGPGTRLLVL.

The genes are TRBV4-1 and TRBJ1-1; a weak D match, TRBD1 (5 bases). The germline V gene encodes CDR1 MGHRA and CDR2 YSYEKL. The CDR3 covers 14 residues. V lost 1 base and J 8 bases, leaving 14 bases between the germline ends. In DNA form, the CDR3 reads TGCGCCAGCAGCCAAGCGACCGGGACTCGAGAAGCTTTCTTT. Translated, it gives CASSQATGTREAFF.

The chain has TRBV21-1 and TRBJ1-5. TRBV21-1 is annotated as a pseudogene. The CDR3 extends over 18 amino acids. CDR3 protein: CASSKVGAEGEGNQPQHF. In DNA, the CDR3 is TGTGCCAGCAGCAAAGTCGGGGCGGAAGGGGAGGGCAATCAGCCCCAGCATTTT.

The V call is TRBV19, the J call TRBJ2-1; 14 nucleotides align to TRBD2. The CDR3 consists of 15 residues. The V segment lost 7 bases and the J segment 7 bases; nucleotides outside the gene matches: 6. Per germline, CDR1 LNHDA and CDR2 SQIVND (reference sequence). The CDR3: CASIAGTSGGNEQFF. In DNA, the CDR3 is TGTGCCAGTATTGCCGGGACTAGCGGGGGTAATGAGCAGTTCTTC.

This clone has more than one count but fewer than ten. The CDR3 nucleotides are TGTGCCAGCAGTACAGGGGGCGGAAGAGGCTACACCTTC. Translated: CASSTGGGRGYTF. The V gene is TRBV6-5, the J gene TRBJ1-2; 9 bases agree with TRBD1. After removal of 5 bases from V and 8 bases from J, the junction contained 6 bases not matched to a gene. CDR1 and CDR2 from the germline V gene are MNHEY and SVGAGI. The CDR3 is 13 amino acids.

In this sample, this clone turned up a few times. This chain uses TRBV7-9 with TRBJ1-1; TRBD1 is a possible D gene (5 bases). The V end was cut by 5 bases, the J end by 4 bases, with 11 bases between. Germline V gene lookup returns CDR1 SEHNR and CDR2 FQNEAQ (reference sequence). The CDR3 spans 13 residues. CDR3 sequence (DNA): TGTGCCAGCAGCCTCGGGGGACTCACTGAAGCTTTCTTT. It codes for CASSLGGLTEAFF. The complete variable domain, with remaining parts taken from reference TRBV7-9 and TRBJ1-1, reads DTGVSQNPRHKITKRGQNVTFRCDPISEHNRLYWYRQTLGQGPEFLTYFQNEAQLEKSRLLSDRFSAERPKGSFSTLEIQRTEQGDSAMYLCASSLGGLTEAFFGQGTRLTVV.

The CDR3 spells CASSEGLGTDTQYF. The CDR3 coding sequence is TGCGCCAGCAGCGAGGGACTGGGCACAGATACGCAGTATTTT. V is TRBV5-1 and J is TRBJ2-3; perhaps TRBD2 as D (6 bases). CDR1 SGHRS and CDR2 YFSETQ come from the germline V gene. There are 14 residues in the CDR3. V was clipped by 4 bases and J by 1 base, with 10 bases between them. The entire variable domain, with the rest obtained from reference TRBV5-1 and TRBJ2-3, is as follows: KAGVTQTPRYLIKTRGQQVTLSCSPISGHRSVSWYQQTPGQGLQFLFEYFSETQRNKGNFPGRFSGRQFSNSRSEMNVSTLELGDSALYLCASSEGLGTDTQYFGPGTRLTVL.

There are a few counts of this clone. The V gene is TRBV18, the J gene TRBJ1-2, with a weak D call TRBD1 (5 bases). This CDR3 has 17 amino acids. Per germline, CDR1 KGHSH and CDR2 LQKENI. The V end lost 0 bases, the J end lost 1 base, and 15 bases lay between the germline ends. In nucleotides, the CDR3 is TGTGCCAGCTCACCACCGAAAGACAGAGCCATTAACTATGGCTACACCTTC. It specifies CASSPPKDRAINYGYTF.

There are a few counts of this clone. This chain joins TRBV3-1 (or the pseudogene TRBV3-2) and TRBJ1-3; 8 bases match TRBD1. This CDR3 spans 16 amino acids. The germline V gene encodes CDR1 LGHDT and CDR2 YNNKEL (reference sequence). J lost 0 bases, V lost 2 bases, and 3 bases had no gene match. The CDR3 DNA reads as TGTGCCAGCAGCCAATCAGGGGGCTCCTCTGGAAACACCATATATTTT. This sequence encodes CASSQSGGSSGNTIYF.

The chain combines TRBV9 with TRBJ2-3; 13 positions agree with TRBD2. Germline trimming cut 0 bases from V and 10 bases from J; bases unmatched to any gene: 5. The germline gives CDR1 SGDLS, CDR2 YYNGEE. This CDR3 is 15 amino acids long. The CDR3 region is CASSVVGTSGAAQYF. The CDR3 nucleotides are TGTGCCAGCAGCGTAGTTGGGACTAGCGGGGCGGCGCAGTATTTT. Supplemented by reference TRBV9 and TRBJ2-3, the full variable domain reads DSGVTQTPKHLITATGQRVTLRCSPRSGDLSVYWYQQSLDQGLQFLIQYYNGEERAKGNILERFSAQQFPDLHSELNLSSLELGDSALYFCASSVVGTSGAAQYFGPGTRLTVL.

There are many counts of this clone. Other DNA variants within this sample encode the same CDR3. The V and J genes are TRBV6-6 and TRBJ1-5, with 11 bases that match TRBD1. CDR1 is MNHNY and CDR2 is SVGAGI in the germline V gene (reference sequence). V lost 5 bases and J lost 6; bases outside the gene matches: 12. CDR3 length: 17 amino acids. The DNA of the CDR3 is TGTGCCAGCAGTCGTTCCTCTGGGACAGGGGGTGGTCAGCCCCAGCATTTT. Translation gives CASSRSSGTGGGQPQHF.

This rearrangement joins TRBV27 to TRBJ1-2; D perhaps matches TRBD1 (5 bases). V shed 7 bases and J shed 8 bases, with 17 bases lying between them. The V gene's germline CDR1 is MNHEY and CDR2 SMNVEV (reference sequence). The CDR3 consists of 13 residues. CDR3 region: CASKNWGEGGYTF. The CDR3 DNA is TGTGCCAGCAAAAATTGGGGGGAAGGAGGCTACACCTTC.

The V gene is TRBV5-1, the J gene TRBJ2-3; 13 bases are shared with TRBD2. From germline, CDR1 is SGHRS and CDR2 YFSETQ. The CDR3 is 16 amino acids. After removal of 4 bases from V and 3 bases from J, the junction contained 5 bases not matched to a gene. CDR3 in amino acids: CASSPLAGGPTDTQYF. The CDR3, as DNA: TGCGCCAGCAGCCCACTAGCGGGGGGGCCGACAGATACGCAGTATTTT. The complete variable domain, with remaining parts taken from reference TRBV5-1 and TRBJ2-3, reads KAGVTQTPRYLIKTRGQQVTLSCSPISGHRSVSWYQQTPGQGLQFLFEYFSETQRNKGNFPGRFSGRQFSNSRSEMNVSTLELGDSALYLCASSPLAGGPTDTQYFGPGTRLTVL.

In its sample, this clone was seen a few times. The chain has TRBV11-2 and TRBJ2-2, with D perhaps matching TRBD2 (7 bases). V dropped 8 bases and J dropped 6 bases, with 19 bases sitting between them. Germline values: CDR1 SGHAT, CDR2 FQNNGV. The CDR3 length is 15 residues. The DNA of the CDR3 is TGTGCCAGCGGTTCCTGGGGGGGGCAGGCCGGGGAGCTGTTTTTT. This codes for CASGSWGGQAGELFF.

CDR3 nucleotides: TGTGCCCTCCCCCCAACTAATGAAAAACTGTTTTTT. Its protein product is CALPPTNEKLFF. The chain uses TRBV19 and TRBJ1-4; D remains ambiguous. There are 12 residues in the CDR3. Germline values: CDR1 LNHDA, CDR2 SQIVND (reference sequence). V dropped 11 bases and J dropped 0 bases, with 7 bases sitting between them.

The chain links TRBV28 to TRBJ1-1, with 7 bases fitting TRBD1. V dropped 4 bases and J dropped 1; count of bases not matched to a gene: 6. Germline V gene data show CDR1 as MDHEN and CDR2 as SYDVKM. There are 15 residues in the CDR3. DNA of the CDR3: TGTGCCAGCAGTTCCCCGGGGGACAGGAACACTGAAGCTTTCTTT. It translates to CASSSPGDRNTEAFF.